These 15 T cell receptor beta chains share one sample of origin, sequenced in a study of metastatic and nonmetastatic thyroid tumors. No treatment had been given to any patient before thyroid surgery. TCRdb re-called clones via MiXCR from the PCR reads. The sample includes under 60,000 clones, approximately 20% of them seen just once. Sequenced: blood. Receptors originate from a male donor with papillary thyroid cancer or a benign thyroid nodule (not recorded which). Some clones in this sample may be carry-over from other donors' samples.

This clone was counted many times. The chain recombines TRBV4-2 with TRBJ2-1, with 15 bases fitting TRBD2. Germline assignment: CDR1 LGHNA and CDR2 YNFKEQ. This CDR3 has 18 amino acids. V was pared by 0 bases and J by 4 bases, with 4 bases of the junction left unmatched. The CDR3 here is CASSQDGTSGGTYNEQFF. Here the CDR3 DNA reads TGTGCCAGCAGCCAAGATGGGACTAGCGGGGGGACATACAATGAGCAGTTCTTC.

This clone was counted at least ten times. One end of the junction fails to match germline, which may point to a read error. The CDR3 nucleotides read TGTGCTAGCAGCTTATTGGGGGCCCACGAGCAGTACTTC. Protein: CASSLLGAHEQYF. The chain recombines TRBV7-7 with TRBJ2-7, with D possibly being TRBD1 (6 bases). The CDR3 totals 13 residues. CDR1 SSHAT and CDR2 FNYEAQ come from the germline V gene (reference sequence). The whole variable domain, remainder taken from reference TRBV7-7 and TRBJ2-7, is GAGVSQSPRYKVTKRGQDVTLRCDPISSHATLYWYQQALGQGPEFLTYFNYEAQPDKSGLPSDRFSAERPEGSISTLTIQRTEQRDSAMYRCASSLLGAHEQYFGPGTRLTVT.

This clone was detected a few times. Here the CDR3 reads CASSGYSGRHEQYF. The CDR3 DNA reads as TGTGCCAGCTCCGGGTACAGTGGGCGTCACGAGCAGTACTTC. The chain joins TRBV28 to TRBJ2-7; the D is unclear. Germline CDR1 reads MDHEN; CDR2 reads SYDVKM. The CDR3 totals 14 residues. V was clipped by 8 bases and J by 5 bases, with 19 bases between them.

This clone was seen many times. The chain combines TRBV5-8 with TRBJ2-5; TRBD2 matches at 11 bases. The CDR3 runs to 16 residues. The V segment lost 7 bases and the J segment 1 base; nucleotides outside the gene matches: 9. Germline values: CDR1 SGHTS, CDR2 YDEGEE. CDR3 protein: CASSDPGLAAQETQYF. The CDR3 bases are TGTGCCAGCTCTGACCCGGGACTAGCGGCCCAAGAGACCCAGTACTTC.

The table lists this clone with many counts. The rearrangement joins TRBV27 to TRBJ1-2; a weak D match, TRBD1 (6 bases). Germline CDR1 is MNHEY and CDR2 is SMNVEV (reference sequence). Trimming removed 3 bases from V and 4 bases from J, with 15 bases in between. This CDR3 contains 15 residues. The CDR3 region is CASSFGGAQGYGYTF. CDR3 nucleotides: TGTGCCAGCAGTTTCGGGGGGGCGCAGGGCTATGGCTACACCTTC.

The chain couples TRBV12-3 or TRBV12-4 to TRBJ2-7; possible D gene TRBD1, 8 bases. V was cut by 2 bases and J by 2 bases, with 13 bases left in between. The CDR3 contains 15 residues. CDR3 amino acids: CASSLTGGGPYEQYF. CDR3 DNA: TGTGCCAGCAGTTTAACAGGGGGGGGGCCCTACGAGCAGTACTTC.

This clone was seen repeatedly, ten times or more. The same CDR3 is also encoded by other DNA sequences in this sample. The V gene is TRBV4-1, the J gene TRBJ2-5, with D possibly TRBD2 on 5 matching bases. CDR1 MGHRA and CDR2 YSYEKL come from the germline V gene. Trimming removed 4 bases from V and 2 bases from J, with 14 bases in between. The CDR3 spans 15 residues. CDR3 sequence (DNA): TGCGCCAGCAGCCTCCCCGTCTCGGGGCAAGAGACCCAGTACTTC. This encodes CASSLPVSGQETQYF.

The V gene is TRBV7-9, the J gene TRBJ1-1; 8 bases line up with TRBD1. V was clipped by 5 bases and J by 0 bases; unmatched bases: 5. CDR3 length: 15 amino acids. Per the germline V gene, CDR1 is SEHNR and CDR2 is FQNEAQ (reference sequence). The CDR3 bases are TGTGCCAGCAGCCCCCGACAGGGGATGAACACTGAAGCTTTCTTT. Translated: CASSPRQGMNTEAFF.

This clone was counted many times. The J gene is TRBJ1-3, the V gene TRBV10-2, with 8 bases lining up with TRBD1. The CDR3 is made up of 14 amino acids. Germline loops: CDR1 WSHSY, CDR2 SAAADI. With V trimmed by 6 bases and J by 9 bases, 10 bases remained unmatched. CDR3 sequence: CASRAGTGPGTIYF. In nucleotides, the CDR3 is TGCGCCAGCAGAGCCGGGACAGGCCCCGGCACCATATATTTT.

Worth noting for this clone: A clone one base away is much larger, so this may be a read error. In nucleotides, the CDR3 is TGTGCCAGCAGTGAATCCCCGGACAGGGCGGGCTATGGCTACACCTTC. This encodes CASSESPDRAGYGYTF. V usage is TRBV6-1 and J usage is TRBJ1-2, with TRBD1 matching 8 bases. Germline CDR1 is MNHNS and CDR2 is SASEGT. The CDR3 has 16 residues. The V segment lost 2 bases and the J segment 4 bases; nucleotides outside the gene matches: 9.

In this sample, this clone turned up many times. This chain connects TRBV20-1 to TRBJ1-1; 8 nucleotides line up with TRBD1. V gave up 6 bases and J gave up 4 bases; unmatched junction bases: 7. CDR1 is DFQATT, CDR2 SNEGSKA, per germline (reference sequence). The CDR3 extends over 13 amino acids. The DNA for the CDR3 is TGCAGTGCCACCGGACAGGGAGGCACTGAAGCTTTCTTT. Amino acid sequence: CSATGQGGTEAFF.

This clone has at least ten counts. One junction end disagrees with the germline gene, perhaps due to a read error. The chain employs TRBV7-7 and TRBJ1-2; 9 nucleotides align to TRBD1. This CDR3 is built from 18 residues. Germline CDR1 is SSHAT and CDR2 is FNYEAQ (reference sequence). In DNA form, the CDR3 reads TGTGCTAGCAGCTTACGGAGTACAAAGATGGACAGGGGCCATGGCTACACCTTC. It codes for CASSLRSTKMDRGHGYTF.

This clone was found many times. The rearrangement uses TRBV20-1 and TRBJ2-1; 9 bases are shared with TRBD1. This CDR3 spans 18 amino acids. The J segment lost 3 bases and the V segment lost 6 bases, leaving 18 bases of the junction unmatched. CDR1 DFQATT and CDR2 SNEGSKA come from the germline V gene (reference sequence). The CDR3 region has the DNA TGCAGTGCCTGGGCGGGACAGGGAGAAAGGGGCATCTACAATGAGCAGTTCTTC. It is translated as CSAWAGQGERGIYNEQFF.

This clone occurred many times. This sample includes further DNA sequences coding for the same CDR3. The DNA of the CDR3 is TGCAGTGCTGGGGGGGGCACAGGGGGTGATGGCTACACCTTC. Translation gives CSAGGGTGGDGYTF. The chain couples TRBV20-1 to TRBJ1-2; 8 nucleotides line up with TRBD1. The V gene's germline CDR1 is DFQATT and CDR2 SNEGSKA (reference sequence). The trim removed 5 bases at V and 6 bases at J, leaving 11 bases unmatched. The CDR3 covers 14 residues.

Ten or more counts support this clone. The J gene is TRBJ2-1, the V gene TRBV11-3, with D perhaps TRBD1 (7 bases). The V gene lost 4 bases and the J gene lost 1 base, with 17 bases spanning the gap. The germline gives CDR1 SGHNT, CDR2 YENEEA. The CDR3 has 17 amino acids. The DNA of the CDR3 is TGTGCCAGCAGCTCCTTAGGAGGGGGCTGGTCCTACAATGAGCAGTTCTTC. Residues: CASSSLGGGWSYNEQFF.